The source of this T cell receptor (beta chain) is a study of T cells in Graves' hyperthyroidism and ophthalmopathy. Overall study findings and caveats: The majority of expanded thyroid clonotypes above 0.001 also appeared in blood.

TCR beta CDR3 sequences were amplified from RNA transcripts. Researchers ran a first-round RT-PCR on the TCR CDR3 using the HTBI primer set. TCRdb recomputed calls from the multiplex PCR reads with MiXCR, one row per CDR3 protein. This repertoire shows under 600,000 distinct CDR3 sequences, roughly 16% found once; its top ten account for roughly 3.5%. Looked up from germline, CDR1 is SNHLY and CDR2 is FYNNEI. The germline V and J ends were trimmed by 8 bases and 5 bases, with 15 bases remaining between them. The CDR3 extends over 13 amino acids. This clonotype was observed at least ten times. Its antigen is currently unknown. Ophthalmopathy patients showed a Clinical Activity Score of at least 3, NOSPECS grade of at least 4 and duration under 3 months.

The specimen sequenced was blood. V gene TRBV2 combines with J gene TRBJ2-5, with D maybe TRBD1 (6 bases). The source is a woman in her 40s with Graves' ophthalmopathy. The CDR3 DNA is TGTGCCAGCGGACAGACTTATAGGGAGACCCAGTACTTC. The encoded protein is CASGQTYRETQYF.